This T cell receptor beta chain was sequenced for a study of T cell repertoires in ileal Crohn's disease. At the level of the study: Postoperative therapy was given to about half: roughly twelve thiopurines, 18 anti-TNF agents.

Each sample's TCRB immunosequencing used about 470 nanograms of biopsy DNA. Profiling relied on immunoSEQ multiplex PCR, and the TCRdb table lists in-frame clones only, not all of them. Found here are around 2,000 clones, roughly 84% of them singletons; the top ten hold around 6%. Patients were adults with ileal or ileocolonic Crohn's disease needing resection. A word on this clone: Its cognate antigen is unknown.

General study results and limits: Compared with non-smokers, active smokers at surgery showed more clonal expansions.

The sample comprised ileal tissue. The clonotype was recovered from an adult with Crohn's disease.

The CDR3 coding sequence is TGTGCCAGCAGCTTAGCTGGCAGTCAAGAGACCCAGTACTTC. Encoded protein: CASSLAGSQETQYF. J is TRBJ2-5 and V is TRBV7-9; D is unclear. The CDR3 is 14 residues long. The V end lost 0 bases, the J end lost 2 bases, and 7 bases lay between the germline ends. Germline loops: CDR1 SEHNR, CDR2 FQNEAQ (reference sequence).